This TCR beta chain was sequenced for a study of T cells in tuberculosis. Overall study context: A South African cohort included IGRA-negative adolescents, latently infected IGRA-positive adolescents and adults with active tuberculosis.

For this clone: The antigen remains undetermined.

Study-level points and caveats: Smaller alpha distances in active tuberculosis partly reflected shorter CDR3-alpha lengths.

Clones were sequenced by immunoSEQ multiplex PCR, and TCRdb holds only the in-frame ones, with some missing. The sample includes some 31,000 clones, 92% of them seen just once. Time point given: new active TB diagnosis, blood taken before or within 7 days of starting treatment. Positive smear microscopy and/or M. tuberculosis culture confirmed active disease. Unsorted cryopreserved PBMC were sequenced, averaging around 99,000 T cells per clinical donor. The J segment lost 7 bases and the V segment lost 5 bases, leaving 4 bases of the junction unmatched. The CDR3 contains 13 residues. Germline V lookup: CDR1 SQVTM, CDR2 ANQGSEA.

Source: PBMCs, taken at tuberculosis diagnosis. The TCR originated in an adult with tuberculosis. The chain couples TRBV29-1 to TRBJ2-2, with 10 nucleotides matching TRBD2. The CDR3 reads CSVLPSGGGELFF. The CDR3 DNA reads TGCAGCGTTTTGCCTAGCGGGGGCGGGGAGCTGTTTTTT.